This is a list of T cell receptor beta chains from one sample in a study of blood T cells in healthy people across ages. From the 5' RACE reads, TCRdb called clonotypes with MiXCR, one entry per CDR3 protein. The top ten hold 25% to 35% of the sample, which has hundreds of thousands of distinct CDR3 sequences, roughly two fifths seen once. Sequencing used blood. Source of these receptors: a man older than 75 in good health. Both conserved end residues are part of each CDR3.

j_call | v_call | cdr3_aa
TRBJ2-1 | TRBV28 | CASSFPGPQEQFF
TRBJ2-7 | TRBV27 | CASSISGHLRSSYEQYF
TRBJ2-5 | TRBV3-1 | CASSSRDYPGVPYF
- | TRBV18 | CASSPPGGAKNIQYF
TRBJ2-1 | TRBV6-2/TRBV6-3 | CASSVMASGTDEQFF
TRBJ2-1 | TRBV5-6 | CASSVRLEGRGGLHNEQFF
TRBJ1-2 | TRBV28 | CASSKPVYGYTF
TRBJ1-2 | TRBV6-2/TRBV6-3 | CANRHRDGIYGYTF
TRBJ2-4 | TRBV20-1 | CSTTGTGGGEQYF
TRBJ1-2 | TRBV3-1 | CASSQLPGQGANYGYTF
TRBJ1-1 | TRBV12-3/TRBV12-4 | CASSFRQGLTEAFF
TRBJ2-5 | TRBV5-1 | CASSSYLAGGIRETQYF
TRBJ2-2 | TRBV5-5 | CASSFWGEVNTGELFF
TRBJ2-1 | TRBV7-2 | CASSSPGQGYINEQFF
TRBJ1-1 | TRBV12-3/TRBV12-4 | CASSYGGTLNTEAFF
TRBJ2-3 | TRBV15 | CATSGNTDTQYF
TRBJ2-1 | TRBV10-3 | CAISESTGGYNEQFF
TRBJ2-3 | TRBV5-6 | CASSFDIGRALDTQYF
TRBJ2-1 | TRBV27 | CASSSFNNEQFF
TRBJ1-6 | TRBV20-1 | CSAGPTGSSPLHF
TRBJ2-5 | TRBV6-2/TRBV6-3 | CASSYLIESTEQYF
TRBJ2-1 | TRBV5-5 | CASSQGQTFNEQFF
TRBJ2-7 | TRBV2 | CASIGTGIPYEQYF
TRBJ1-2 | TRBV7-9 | CASSLAGYTAGPENGYTF
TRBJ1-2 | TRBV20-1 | CSARVPTNIGYTF
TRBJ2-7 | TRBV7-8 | CASSFPDRPPYEQYF
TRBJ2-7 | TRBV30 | CAWSVTRVEGGQYF
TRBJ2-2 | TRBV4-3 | CASSQDLTGQGSSTGEPFF
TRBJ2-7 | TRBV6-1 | CASRAFSSYEQYF
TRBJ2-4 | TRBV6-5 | CASSYPGRSGLAKNIQYF
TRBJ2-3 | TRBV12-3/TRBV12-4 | CASSWTSGATDTQYF
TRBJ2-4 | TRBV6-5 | CASSPPLGQGKNIQYF
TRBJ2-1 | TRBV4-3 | CASSQRPNNEQFF
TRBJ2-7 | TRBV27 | CASSLEQGPYEQYF
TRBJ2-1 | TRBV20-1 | CSTGTTWGEQFF
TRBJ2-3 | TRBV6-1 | CAVSRAGSSTDTQYF
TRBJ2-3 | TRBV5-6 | CASSLGPMADTRYF
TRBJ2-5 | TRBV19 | CASSIDRRQGRETQYF
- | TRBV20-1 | CSAAPEGLYNEQYF
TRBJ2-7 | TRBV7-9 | CASSSRDRAYEQYF
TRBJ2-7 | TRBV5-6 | CASSGLAGWNEQYF
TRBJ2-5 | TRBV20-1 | CSASKTSGGAEETQYF
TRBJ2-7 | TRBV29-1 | CSVTGPYEQYF
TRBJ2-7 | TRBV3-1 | CASSGRSSYEQYF
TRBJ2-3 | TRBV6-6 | CASSYSAGADTQYF
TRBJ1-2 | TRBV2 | CASSGTGGVVVSGYTF
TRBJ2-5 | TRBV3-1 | CASSHALGQDAGETQYF
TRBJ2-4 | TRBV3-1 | CASSRGTVRNIQYF
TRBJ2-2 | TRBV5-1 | CASSIRQRGAGELFF
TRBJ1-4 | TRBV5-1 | CASSSGQANEKLFF
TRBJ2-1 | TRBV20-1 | CSATGGRVNEQFF
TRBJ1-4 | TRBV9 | CASSPSIGRSNERLFF
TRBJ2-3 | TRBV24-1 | CATSDPTGLNTQYF
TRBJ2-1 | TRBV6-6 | CASGSGTSGYNEQFF
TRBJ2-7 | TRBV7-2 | CASILAWGLSSYEQYF